This T cell receptor (beta chain) was identified during a study of cytomegalovirus exposure and HLA in healthy donors. General study findings and limits: The study listed some 160 cytomegalovirus-associated TCR beta chains. Rates of TCR association differed by HLA locus in a later analysis, with DRB1 highest and HLA-C lowest.

The CDR3 contains 15 residues. J was trimmed by 4 bases and V by 8 bases; bases with no gene match: 13. Germline values: CDR1 SQVTM, CDR2 ANQGSEA. Worth noting for this clone: Its antigen remains unknown.

Among the donors, all were healthy bone marrow donors. The PCR had 60 Vbeta and 13 Jbeta primers. TCRdb keeps only in-frame clones here, not all; method: immunoSEQ multiplex PCR. Of about 160,000 clones in the sample, 80% to 85% were seen once. Sequencing was performed on PBMCs. The receptor's source is a man aged 25-45 years in good health and CMV-seronegative. The chain couples TRBV29-1 to TRBJ1-2; 10 bases agree with TRBD1. CDR3 DNA: TGCAGCTTTACTTGGAGGGACAGGGGTTTCTATGGCTACACCTTC. Protein sequence: CSFTWRDRGFYGYTF.